This TCR beta chain was recovered during a study of cytotoxic CD8 clonotypes in ibrutinib-treated CLL. Turning to the study itself: By median roughly 74 months, about 12 had progressed and around 14 stayed remitted; responses had been 2 complete and roughly 24 partial. Response sampling came at median roughly 11 months of treatment, ranging 6 to 36 months.

Sequencing was performed with immunoSEQ multiplex PCR; in TCRdb, only in-frame clones are kept and a portion is missing. The top ten clones hold roughly 3% of a sample with around 150,000 clones, over 75% of them seen once. The junction had 9 bases not matched to a gene; V was cut back by 0 bases and J by 4 bases. The CDR3 is 16 amino acids. CDR1 is SGDLS and CDR2 is YYNGEE in the germline V gene. This TCR derives from a human donor with chronic lymphocytic leukemia. The chain combines TRBV9 with TRBJ2-7; 8 nucleotides agree with TRBD2. The source was PBMCs, collected at disease progression, from a patient treated with ibrutinib. CDR3 residues: CASSVDSGGAEYEQYF. In nucleotides, the CDR3 is TGTGCCAGCAGCGTAGACTCGGGGGGGGCCGAGTACGAGCAGTACTTC. The entire variable domain, with the rest obtained from reference TRBV9 and TRBJ2-7, is as follows: DSGVTQTPKHLITATGQRVTLRCSPRSGDLSVYWYQQSLDQGLQFLIQYYNGEERAKGNILERFSAQQFPDLHSELNLSSLELGDSALYFCASSVDSGGAEYEQYFGPGTRLTVT.